The 9 T cell receptor beta chains below all came from one sample that was sequenced in a study of shared clonotypes between healthy human individuals. TCRdb keeps only in-frame clones here, not all; method: immunoSEQ multiplex PCR. The sample comprises about 1 million clones, about three quarters of which are singletons, and 1.4% to 1.5% rests with the top ten. Specimen: memory CD4+ T cells sorted from blood. Described subset: CD45RA-negative fraction. The receptors originated from a man between 18 and 29 years old in good health.

The count of this clone is one. The sample contains more than one DNA sequence encoding this CDR3. The rearrangement links TRBV19 to TRBJ2-3, with 8 bases lining up with TRBD2. The V and J ends lost 6 bases and 2 bases, in that order; junction bases with no gene match: 4. In germline, CDR1 is LNHDA, CDR2 SQIVND (reference sequence). This CDR3 comprises 14 residues. The CDR3 DNA follows: TGTGCCAGTAGCCGGGGGGGGATCACAGATACGCAGTATTTT. Its translation: CASSRGGITDTQYF.

This chain connects TRBV18 to TRBJ1-2; a possible D gene is TRBD1 (6 bases). Germline V gives CDR1 KGHSH, CDR2 LQKENI. This CDR3 contains 16 residues. Between the trimmed V and J ends, which lost 3 bases and 4 bases, there was a span of 18 bases. The CDR3 DNA sequence: TGTGCCAGCTCACCGGGCCAGGGGATAGGAGCCTATGGCTACACCTTC. This translates into CASSPGQGIGAYGYTF.

This clone appeared many times. This sequence joins TRBV6-6 and TRBJ2-2; D may correspond to TRBD1 or TRBD2 (5 bases each). The CDR3 sequence is 13 residues long. Germline V gene lookup returns CDR1 MNHNY and CDR2 SVGAGI (reference sequence). V gave up 8 bases and J gave up 5 bases, with 12 bases separating them. DNA of the CDR3: TGTGCCAGCGGGACGGCGAGTACCGGGGAGCTGTTTTTT. It encodes CASGTASTGELFF.

This clone was recorded once. At one end, the junction sequence differs from germline, possibly due to a read error. This chain joins TRBV7-7 and TRBJ2-5, with D possibly TRBD1 on 6 matching bases. The CDR3 extends over 13 amino acids. Germline assignment: CDR1 SSHAT and CDR2 FNYEAQ (reference sequence). The DNA of the CDR3 is TGTGCTAGCAGCCGGATAGGGGGTGAGACCCAGTACTTC. Translation: CASSRIGGETQYF.

Concerning this clone: Other DNA sequences within the sample encode an identical CDR3. The genes are TRBV6-6 and TRBJ2-3; D remains unclear. This CDR3 is 12 amino acids long. Germline loops: CDR1 MNHNY, CDR2 SVGAGI (reference sequence). V gave up 0 bases and J gave up 6 bases, with 4 bases separating them. CDR3 nucleotides: TGTGCCAGCAGTTACTCGGGGGATACGCAGTATTTT. Protein sequence: CASSYSGDTQYF.

The genes are TRBV5-8 and TRBJ1-2; D gene unclear. Germline V CDR1 and CDR2: SGHTS, YDEGEE. The CDR3 consists of 14 residues. Trimming shortened V by 2 bases and J by 3 bases, and 11 bases separated the two germline ends. CDR3 nucleotides: TGTGCCAGCAGCTTTCGGGCAGCCTACTATGGCTACACCTTC. Its protein product is CASSFRAAYYGYTF.

The V gene is TRBV5-1, the J gene TRBJ1-1; no definite D call. V was shortened by 0 bases and J by 0 bases, with 9 bases between the two germline ends. From germline, CDR1 is SGHRS and CDR2 YFSETQ. This CDR3 comprises 15 residues. CDR3 nucleotides: TGCGCCAGCAGCTTGGCCGACCGCATGAACACTGAAGCTTTCTTT. Encoded protein: CASSLADRMNTEAFF.

This clone was counted a single time. This rearrangement joins TRBV30 to TRBJ2-3; 8 nucleotides align to TRBD1. The CDR3 length is 14 residues. The germline gives CDR1 GTSNPN, CDR2 SVGIG (reference sequence). With 2 bases clipped from V and 6 bases from J, the junction kept 7 bases outside the gene matches. CDR3 in amino acids: CAWSNTGGWDTQYF. CDR3 DNA sequence: TGTGCCTGGAGTAACACAGGGGGTTGGGATACGCAGTATTTT.

This chain links TRBV18 with TRBJ2-1; 8 nucleotides agree with TRBD2. The CDR3 runs 15 residues. V shed 2 bases and J 2 bases; nucleotides not matched to a gene: 2. Looked up from germline, CDR1 is KGHSH and CDR2 is LQKENI. CDR3 sequence: CASSPVSGTYNEQFF. The CDR3 nucleotides read TGTGCCAGCTCACCAGTTAGCGGGACCTACAATGAGCAGTTCTTC.